Below, 10 T cell receptor beta chains from the same sample are listed, as sequenced in a study of vaccination and CD4 T cells after COVID-19. The Oncomine TCR Beta short-read assay generated sequence data from the DNA of cultured CD4+ T cells. Investigators obtained genomic DNA by extraction from cultured CD4+ T cells. TCRdb processed the PCR reads anew with MiXCR; each CDR3 protein has one entry. The table includes some 8,900 distinct CDR3 sequences, under 40% detected once. Their antigens are not known. The treatment denotes: roughly nine-day PBMC culture with coronavirus spike peptide pools or control peptides (ViraFEST assay). The unexposed donor's CD4+ T cells were collected before the COVID-19 pandemic (2011-2018). Sequenced input: CD4+ T cells from blood, cultured in vitro. The receptors were sampled from a human donor in good health.

The gene calls are TRBV11-2 and TRBJ1-1; D is undetermined. Germline V gene data show CDR1 as SGHAT and CDR2 as FQNNGV. CDR3 length equals 13 residues. V was trimmed by 3 bases and J by 5 bases, leaving 10 bases between them. CDR3 residues: CASSFGRTTEAFF. CDR3 sequence (DNA): TGTGCCAGCAGCTTTGGACGGACGACTGAAGCTTTCTTT.

The gene calls are TRBV30 and TRBJ2-7, with D perhaps TRBD1 (5 bases). The V end was cut by 5 bases, the J end by 9 bases, with 8 bases between. The length of the CDR3 is 9 residues. Per the germline V gene, CDR1 is GTSNPN and CDR2 is SVGIG (reference sequence). The CDR3 region has the DNA TGTGCCTGGGGCACAGGGCAGTACTTC. Translated: CAWGTGQYF.

This clonotype was counted a few times. The chain has TRBV7-9 and TRBJ2-3; no firm D call. The CDR3 contains 15 residues. Germline V CDR1 and CDR2: SEHNR, FQNEAQ (reference sequence). The germline V and J ends were trimmed by 5 bases and 1 base, with 13 bases remaining between them. The CDR3 sequence: CASSPVGGGTDTQYF. CDR3 DNA sequence: TGTGCCAGCAGCCCCGTCGGCGGAGGCACAGATACGCAGTATTTT.

The V and J genes are TRBV20-1 and TRBJ2-4, with TRBD1 identical over 8 bases. There are 17 residues in the CDR3. The J segment lost 0 bases and the V segment lost 0 bases, leaving 7 bases of the junction unmatched. The germline V gene encodes CDR1 DFQATT and CDR2 SNEGSKA (reference sequence). CDR3 nucleotide sequence: TGCAGTGCTAGAGAAGGGCAGGGGGCTTTAGCCAAAAACATTCAGTACTTC. Residues: CSAREGQGALAKNIQYF.

This clonotype was recorded a few times. The junction shows a germline mismatch at one end, possibly a read error. The V and J genes are TRBV7-6 and TRBJ1-5, with D uncertain. The CDR3 sequence is 17 residues long. Germline CDR1 and CDR2: SGHVS and FNYEAQ. CDR3 sequence reads: CASSPSPWGDSNQPQHF. CDR3 coding DNA: TGTGCTAGCAGCCCCTCCCCCTGGGGAGATAGCAATCAGCCCCAGCATTTT.

The table lists this clonotype with a few counts. The chain carries TRBV7-9 and TRBJ2-3; D gene unclear. The CDR3 totals 14 residues. V gave up 1 base and J gave up 0 bases, with 5 bases separating them. Germline loops: CDR1 SEHNR, CDR2 FQNEAQ (reference sequence). CDR3 nucleotides: TGTGCCAGCAGCTTAGAGACTAGCACAGATACGCAGTATTTT. Protein: CASSLETSTDTQYF.

The chain combines TRBV11-2 with TRBJ2-5; no clear D gene. Germline-derived CDR1 and CDR2 are SGHAT and FQNNGV. CDR3 length: 12 amino acids. Between the trimmed V and J ends, which lost 4 bases and 5 bases, there was a span of 8 bases. CDR3 sequence reads: CASSSPSETQYF. The CDR3 nucleotides are TGTGCCAGCAGCTCCCCGTCGGAGACCCAGTACTTC.

This chain links TRBV5-4 with TRBJ2-5; TRBD1 matches at 10 bases. CDR1 is SGHNT, CDR2 YYREEE, per germline (reference sequence). This CDR3 is built from 15 residues. J gave up 4 bases and V 4 bases, and 7 bases lay outside the gene matches. The chain's CDR3 is CASSPGTGARETQYF. In nucleotides, the CDR3 is TGTGCCAGCAGCCCTGGGACAGGGGCGAGAGAGACCCAGTACTTC. The variable domain in full, with the rest retrieved from reference TRBV5-4 and TRBJ2-5, is ETGVTQSPTHLIKTRGQQVTLRCSSQSGHNTVSWYQQALGQGPQFIFQYYREEENGRGNFPPRFSGLQFPNYSSELNVNALELDDSALYLCASSPGTGARETQYFGPGTRLLVL.

The chain carries TRBV30 and TRBJ1-1; possibly TRBD1 for D (6 bases). This CDR3 comprises 14 residues. From germline, CDR1 is GTSNPN and CDR2 SVGIG (reference sequence). V gave up 1 base and J gave up 5 bases, with 14 bases separating them. The CDR3 region is CAWSGSGDGTEAFF. CDR3 nucleotide sequence: TGTGCCTGGAGTGGGTCAGGGGACGGAACTGAAGCTTTCTTT.

This rearrangement joins TRBV4-2 to TRBJ1-1, with D possibly TRBD1 on 6 matching bases. V dropped 1 base and J dropped 4 bases, with 7 bases sitting between them. Looked up from germline, CDR1 is LGHNA and CDR2 is YNFKEQ. This CDR3 has 13 residues. The CDR3 DNA reads TGTGCCAGCAGCCAAGGGGGGGCCACTGAAGCTTTCTTT. Its translation: CASSQGGATEAFF.